This entry lists 10 T cell receptor beta chains sequenced from one sample in a study of shared clonotypes between healthy human individuals. The data were produced by immunoSEQ multiplex PCR, yet TCRdb's version contains in-frame clones alone and is incomplete. Found here are nearly 2 million clones, 85% to 95% of them singletons; the top ten hold approximately 1.2%. Naive CD8 cells were CD45RO-negative, positively selected for CCR7, excluding terminally differentiated effector memory CD45RA+ cells. Sample: naive CD8+ T cells sorted from blood. The receptors stem from a man aged 18 to 29 in good health.

The chain recombines TRBV27 with TRBJ2-7; 9 nucleotides agree with TRBD1. Germline-derived CDR1 and CDR2 are MNHEY and SMNVEV (reference sequence). CDR3 size: 15 residues. The V and J ends lost 4 bases and 3 bases, in that order; junction bases with no gene match: 7. The CDR3 region is CASSSIDRGFYEQYF. CDR3 bases: TGTGCCAGCAGTTCCATCGACAGGGGGTTCTACGAGCAGTACTTC.

This sequence joins TRBV6-4 and TRBJ1-1, with 10 bases lining up with TRBD1. The CDR3 runs 15 residues. Germline V gives CDR1 MRHNA, CDR2 SNTAGT. V lost 7 bases, J lost 1 base, and 6 bases stayed unmatched. In DNA, the CDR3 is TGTGCCAGCAAGAGGACAGGGGGAGAGAACACTGAAGCTTTCTTT. Translated, it gives CASKRTGGENTEAFF.

The gene calls are TRBV5-1 and TRBJ2-3; 7 nucleotides align to TRBD1. The CDR3 contains 15 residues. J was trimmed by 5 bases and V by 0 bases; bases with no gene match: 6. Per germline, CDR1 SGHRS and CDR2 YFSETQ. CDR3 sequence: CASSLEGGGLDTQYF. CDR3 nucleotide sequence: TGCGCCAGCAGCTTGGAAGGGGGCGGGTTAGATACGCAGTATTTT.

This clone was observed a few times. This sequence joins TRBV19 and TRBJ1-1, with D perhaps TRBD1 (5 bases). V lost 10 bases and J 0 bases, leaving 9 bases between the germline ends. The germline gives CDR1 LNHDA, CDR2 SQIVND (reference sequence). CDR3 length: 12 amino acids. The CDR3: CATLTVNTEAFF. CDR3 nucleotides: TGTGCCACCTTGACAGTGAACACTGAAGCTTTCTTT. Full variable domain (missing parts from reference TRBV19 and TRBJ1-1): DGGITQSPKYLFRKEGQNVTLSCEQNLNHDAMYWYRQDPGQGLRLIYYSQIVNDFQKGDIAEGYSVSREKKESFPLTVTSAQKNPTAFYLCATLTVNTEAFFGQGTRLTVV.

The chain has TRBV28 and TRBJ1-1; a weak D match, TRBD1 (5 bases). The CDR3 spans 13 residues. Germline lookup yields CDR1 MDHEN and CDR2 SYDVKM. V lost 8 bases to trimming and J lost 3 bases, with 13 bases between them. As DNA, the CDR3 is TGTGCCAGCTACCCTTCGGGGCACACTGAAGCTTTCTTT. Protein sequence: CASYPSGHTEAFF.

The rearrangement joins TRBV5-6 to TRBJ2-6; D not certain. Per germline, CDR1 SGHDT and CDR2 YYEEEE. With 4 bases removed from V and 2 bases from J, the gap between germline ends came to 16 bases. The CDR3 covers 17 residues. As DNA, the CDR3 is TGTGCCAGCAGCCCGAATGGCCATTGGGCTGGGGCCAACGTCCTGACTTTC. This encodes CASSPNGHWAGANVLTF.

This rearrangement joins TRBV9 to TRBJ2-2; TRBD1 is a possible D gene (5 bases). V was pared by 0 bases and J by 2 bases, with 11 bases between. Germline V lookup: CDR1 SGDLS, CDR2 YYNGEE. This CDR3 has 16 amino acids. The CDR3 region has the DNA TGTGCCAGCAGCGTAGCCTGGGGCGAAAACACCGGGGAGCTGTTTTTT. Its translation is CASSVAWGENTGELFF. Complete variable domain (other parts from reference TRBV9 and TRBJ2-2): DSGVTQTPKHLITATGQRVTLRCSPRSGDLSVYWYQQSLDQGLQFLIQYYNGEERAKGNILERFSAQQFPDLHSELNLSSLELGDSALYFCASSVAWGENTGELFFGEGSRLTVL.

V gene TRBV9 combines with J gene TRBJ2-3; tentatively, D is TRBD1 (6 bases). The CDR3 covers 17 residues. CDR1 SGDLS and CDR2 YYNGEE come from the germline V gene. V was clipped by 3 bases and J by 6 bases, with 23 bases between them. DNA for the CDR3: TGTGCCAGCAGCGATCCCAGGGGCGGACCCCAAGTGGATACGCAGTATTTT. Amino acid sequence: CASSDPRGGPQVDTQYF.

This clone was seen once. V gene TRBV4-3 combines with J gene TRBJ1-2, with 7 bases matching TRBD1. There are 16 residues in the CDR3. The junction had 10 bases not matched to a gene; V was cut back by 1 base and J by 5 bases. The germline V gene encodes CDR1 LGHNA and CDR2 YSLEER. The CDR3 coding sequence is TGCGCCAGCAGCCAAGTGCGGGACAGCCCAACTTATGGCTACACCTTC. Translation: CASSQVRDSPTYGYTF.

Note on this clone: This sample includes further DNA sequences coding for the same CDR3. The chain uses TRBV7-8 and TRBJ2-1, with TRBD2 matching over 10 bases. Germline V gives CDR1 SGHVS, CDR2 FQNEAQ. Trimming removed 0 bases from V and 0 bases from J; junction bases left unmatched: 5. The CDR3 runs to 18 residues. In DNA form, the CDR3 reads TGTGCCAGCAGCTTAGCCCTAGCGGGGGCTAGCTCCTACAATGAGCAGTTCTTC. This translates into CASSLALAGASSYNEQFF.